The clone carrying this TCR beta chain showed up many times. Its specificity is not known. This sample was included in a study of T cell repertoires in cytomegalovirus infection. Germline-derived CDR1 and CDR2 are SEHNR and FQNEAQ (reference sequence). The CDR3 sequence is 14 residues long. V was pared by 4 bases and J by 8 bases, with 10 bases of the junction left unmatched. Study conclusions and caveats: What dominated the ex vivo response were HLA-C-restricted CMV-specific TCR beta clonotypes.

TCRdb redid the calling of the reads with MiXCR, one entry per CDR3 protein. The sample yields hundreds of thousands of distinct CDR3 sequences, approximately 24% seen once. The chain combines TRBV7-9 with TRBJ2-5, with 7 bases lining up with TRBD2. Sequencing used CD8+ T cells from PBMCs. The TCR comes from a human donor in good health (CMV status not recorded). Some clones in this sample may be carry-over from other donors' samples. This chain's CDR3 is CASSSERGWGTQYF. The CDR3 DNA follows: TGTGCCAGCAGCTCTGAGCGGGGCTGGGGAACCCAGTACTTC.